The 31 T cell receptor beta chains reported below all come from one sample, sequenced in a study of cytomegalovirus exposure and HLA in healthy donors (dated by TCRdb to between 2016 and 2019). To prepare the library, the immunoSEQ multiplex PCR assay was applied. TCRdb took this table from immuneACCESS and kept in-frame rearrangements with V and J called. Such tables lack part of the clones; where checked against another copy, unresolved V genes explain under half of the gap, and the rest is unexplained. This sample has approximately 60,000 clones in its table, and about 90% of those were observed once. The ten largest clones represent 1.3% of the sample. Material: PBMCs. The receptor source for this set is a woman aged 18-29 years in good health and CMV-seronegative.

The chain links TRBV6-1 to TRBJ2-7; no clear D. Germline-derived CDR1 and CDR2 are MNHNS and SASEGT. The CDR3 runs 10 residues. V dropped 2 bases and J dropped 6 bases, with 2 bases sitting between them. The CDR3 sequence: CASSELEQYF. The DNA of the CDR3 is TGTGCCAGCAGTGAACTCGAGCAGTACTTC.

This chain connects TRBV4-2 to TRBJ2-7, with a weak D call TRBD2 (6 bases). The CDR3 totals 17 residues. The V gene's germline CDR1 is LGHNA and CDR2 YNFKEQ. Trimming took 3 bases from V and 0 from J, leaving 18 bases between them. Here the CDR3 DNA reads TGTGCCAGCAGCCAGGAACTTGCGGGACTGAGCTCCTACGAGCAGTACTTC. Translation gives CASSQELAGLSSYEQYF.

The chain uses TRBV28 and TRBJ2-3, with 9 bases matching TRBD2. The junction had 6 bases not matched to a gene; V was cut back by 2 bases and J by 9 bases. This CDR3 comprises 14 residues. Germline V gene lookup returns CDR1 MDHEN and CDR2 SYDVKM. The CDR3 loop reads CASSLSGRSSTQYF. CDR3 coding DNA: TGTGCCAGCAGTTTAAGCGGGAGGTCTAGCACGCAGTATTTT.

V usage is TRBV4-1 and J usage is TRBJ1-2; no clear D. CDR3 length: 13 amino acids. The germline V gene encodes CDR1 MGHRA and CDR2 YSYEKL. The V end was cut by 1 base, the J end by 7 bases, with 10 bases between. The CDR3 sequence: CASSQVLASGYTF. CDR3 sequence (DNA): TGCGCCAGCAGCCAAGTTCTTGCTAGTGGCTACACCTTC.

The chain couples TRBV4-1 to TRBJ2-1; TRBD2 agrees at 7 bases. The trim removed 1 base at V and 3 bases at J, leaving 9 bases unmatched. Germline lookup yields CDR1 MGHRA and CDR2 YSYEKL. This CDR3 contains 17 residues. The CDR3 reads CASSQGLTTSSYNEQFF. The CDR3 DNA reads TGCGCCAGCAGCCAAGGTTTAACGACTAGCAGCTACAATGAGCAGTTCTTC.

This clone came up once. This rearrangement joins TRBV28 to TRBJ2-7, with TRBD1 matching 9 bases. CDR1 MDHEN and CDR2 SYDVKM come from the germline V gene. The trim removed 6 bases at V and 3 bases at J, leaving 12 bases unmatched. This CDR3 is 16 amino acids long. CDR3 sequence reads: CASRPGGGTGIYEQYF. Written as DNA, the CDR3 is TGTGCCAGCAGACCAGGTGGAGGGACAGGGATCTACGAGCAGTACTTC.

The V call is TRBV30, the J call TRBJ2-2, with a tentative D call TRBD1 (5 bases). The CDR3 extends over 16 amino acids. Germline loops: CDR1 GTSNPN, CDR2 SVGIG (reference sequence). V was clipped by 5 bases and J by 2 bases, with 18 bases between them. The CDR3 DNA is TGTGCCTGGGACTCTCCAGGGATTTCTAACACCGGGGAGCTGTTTTTT. Translating gives CAWDSPGISNTGELFF.

V is TRBV9 and J is TRBJ1-2; D may be TRBD1 (6 bases). Germline CDR1 reads SGDLS; CDR2 reads YYNGEE. V lost 4 bases, J lost 7 bases, and 23 bases lay in between. This CDR3 is 16 amino acids long. This CDR3 is CASSSEFTGYASGYTF. In nucleotides, the CDR3 is TGTGCCAGCAGCTCTGAATTTACAGGGTACGCCTCTGGCTACACCTTC.

The chain carries TRBV10-3 and TRBJ1-4, with TRBD1 identical over 11 bases. V shed 3 bases and J 0 bases; nucleotides not matched to a gene: 12. This CDR3 contains 20 residues. Germline V lookup: CDR1 ENHRY, CDR2 SYGVKD. In DNA, the CDR3 is TGTGCCATCAGTGAAAATAGGACAGGGGGCGTCATTGCAACTAATGAAAAACTGTTTTTT. This codes for CAISENRTGGVIATNEKLFF.

This chain joins TRBV19 and TRBJ1-5; D is perhaps TRBD1 (6 bases). In germline, CDR1 is LNHDA, CDR2 SQIVND (reference sequence). This CDR3 comprises 16 residues. Trimming stripped 5 bases from V and 1 base from J, with 15 bases between. CDR3 nucleotide sequence: TGTGCCAGTAGTGGGGGGGGCGGACGGAGCAATCAGCCCCAGCATTTT. Translation: CASSGGGGRSNQPQHF.

J is TRBJ1-1 and V is TRBV4-1; D perhaps matches TRBD1 (5 bases). Germline V gene sequence: CDR1 MGHRA, CDR2 YSYEKL. The CDR3 contains 13 residues. The V end lost 5 bases, the J end lost 0 bases, and 7 bases lay between the germline ends. CDR3 sequence (DNA): TGCGCCAGCAGCGAGACAGTGAACACTGAAGCTTTCTTT. Residues: CASSETVNTEAFF.

J is TRBJ2-3 and V is TRBV13; D might be TRBD1 (8 bases). The V gene lost 1 base and the J gene lost 5 bases, with 16 bases spanning the gap. Germline-derived CDR1 and CDR2 are PRHDT and FYEKMQ (reference sequence). This CDR3 is 16 amino acids long. The CDR3 protein is CASSLVGGGQVDTQYF. Written as DNA, the CDR3 is TGTGCCAGCAGCTTAGTAGGCGGGGGACAGGTAGATACGCAGTATTTT.

The chain employs TRBV28 and TRBJ2-7; D is unresolved. Germline assignment: CDR1 MDHEN and CDR2 SYDVKM. The CDR3 totals 11 residues. Trimming removed 3 bases from V and 5 bases from J, with 5 bases in between. CDR3 protein: CASSFVDEQYF. The DNA of the CDR3 is TGTGCCAGCAGTTTCGTCGACGAGCAGTACTTC. The complete variable domain, with remaining parts taken from reference TRBV28 and TRBJ2-7, reads DVKVTQSSRYLVKRTGEKVFLECVQDMDHENMFWYRQDPGLGLRLIYFSYDVKMKEKGDIPEGYSVSREKKERFSLILESASTNQTSMYLCASSFVDEQYFGPGTRLTVT.

The CDR3 nucleotides read TGCGCCAGCAGCAACTTGGGGGCAGCTGAAGCTTTCTTT. It is translated as CASSNLGAAEAFF. The rearrangement uses TRBV5-1 and TRBJ1-1; TRBD1 might be the D (6 bases). Germline values: CDR1 SGHRS, CDR2 YFSETQ. V was cut by 4 bases and J by 6 bases, with 13 bases left in between. This CDR3 is built from 13 residues.

This sequence joins TRBV29-1 and TRBJ1-2; D may be TRBD1 (6 bases). The germline CDR1 and CDR2 sequences are SQVTM and ANQGSEA. The CDR3 runs to 11 residues. V was cut by 4 bases and J by 6 bases, with 9 bases left in between. The chain's CDR3 is CSVGGRDGYTF. The CDR3 nucleotides read TGCAGCGTTGGGGGGCGGGATGGCTACACCTTC.

The rearrangement links TRBV28 to TRBJ1-5; possibly TRBD1 for D (6 bases). The length of the CDR3 is 17 residues. V gave up 6 bases and J gave up 7 bases, with 25 bases separating them. CDR1 is MDHEN, CDR2 SYDVKM, per germline. CDR3 residues: CASSRPLDRYGFQPQHF. CDR3 sequence (DNA): TGTGCCAGCAGCCGACCACTTGACAGGTATGGGTTCCAGCCCCAGCATTTT.

The chain is built from TRBV6-1 and TRBJ2-7; D is undetermined. This CDR3 spans 11 amino acids. Germline V lookup: CDR1 MNHNS, CDR2 SASEGT. Trimming pared 2 bases from V and 3 bases from J, leaving 2 bases between. The CDR3, as DNA: TGTGCCAGCAGTGAACACTACGAGCAGTACTTC. Its protein product is CASSEHYEQYF.

This clone showed up just a few times. This chain joins TRBV6-5 and TRBJ2-2, with D hard to call. CDR3 length: 13 residues. The germline V gene encodes CDR1 MNHEY and CDR2 SVGAGI. V lost 6 bases and J lost 4, with 9 bases in between. CDR3 DNA: TGTGCCAGCAGGGTGTCGAGCACCGGGGAGCTGTTTTTT. Its protein product is CASRVSSTGELFF.

The J gene is TRBJ2-7, the V gene TRBV28; TRBD2 is a possible D gene (5 bases). The CDR3 is 11 residues long. V dropped 10 bases and J dropped 1 base, with 8 bases sitting between them. CDR1 is MDHEN, CDR2 SYDVKM, per germline. CDR3 coding DNA: TGTGCCACGAGCGGATCCTACGAGCAGTACTTC. The encoded protein is CATSGSYEQYF. The variable domain in full, with the rest retrieved from reference TRBV28 and TRBJ2-7, is DVKVTQSSRYLVKRTGEKVFLECVQDMDHENMFWYRQDPGLGLRLIYFSYDVKMKEKGDIPEGYSVSREKKERFSLILESASTNQTSMYLCATSGSYEQYFGPGTRLTVT.

The chain recombines TRBV6-6 with TRBJ2-5; D gene unclear. Trimming left V 7 bases short and J 2 bases short, with 14 bases between. The germline gives CDR1 MNHNY, CDR2 SVGAGI (reference sequence). The CDR3 has 14 amino acids. The CDR3 protein is CASNPPGRQETQYF. The CDR3, as DNA: TGTGCCAGCAACCCCCCCGGCAGGCAAGAGACCCAGTACTTC.

The chain combines TRBV7-9 with TRBJ2-1, with 9 bases lining up with TRBD1. V was clipped by 5 bases and J by 1 base; unmatched bases: 6. In germline, CDR1 is SEHNR, CDR2 FQNEAQ (reference sequence). CDR3 length: 16 residues. The DNA for the CDR3 is TGTGCCAGCAGCCTCGGACAGGGGCCTTCCTACAATGAGCAGTTCTTC. Its translation: CASSLGQGPSYNEQFF.

This clone has a single count. The chain has TRBV19 and TRBJ1-1; no clear D gene. Germline V CDR1 and CDR2: LNHDA, SQIVND (reference sequence). Trimming took off 5 bases at V and 6 bases at J, with 10 bases between the two ends. The CDR3 spans 12 residues. The CDR3 DNA reads as TGTGCCAGTAGTGTGGCGGGTCCTGAAGCTTTCTTT. Translation gives CASSVAGPEAFF.

The genes are TRBV9 and TRBJ2-3, with TRBD1 matching 7 bases. In germline, CDR1 is SGDLS, CDR2 YYNGEE. Losses at the gene ends were 0 bases for V and 5 bases for J; bases not matched to a gene: 9. CDR3 length: 16 residues. This chain's CDR3 is CASSVDSRGSQDTQYF. The CDR3 nucleotides read TGTGCCAGCAGCGTAGACTCCAGGGGGTCCCAAGATACGCAGTATTTT.

The chain recombines TRBV28 with TRBJ1-2, with D uncertain. Germline V gene lookup returns CDR1 MDHEN and CDR2 SYDVKM. This CDR3 has 16 amino acids. Trimming cost V 3 bases and J 0 bases, with 14 bases left between them. The CDR3 DNA follows: TGTGCCAGCAGTTTCTCCACTGACGGGTCTAACTATGGCTACACCTTC. It specifies CASSFSTDGSNYGYTF.

V is TRBV19 and J is TRBJ1-4; 9 nucleotides line up with TRBD1. The CDR3 has 15 amino acids. Trimming took 7 bases from V and 7 from J; bases not matched to a gene: 10. CDR1 LNHDA and CDR2 SQIVND come from the germline V gene (reference sequence). For the CDR3, the DNA is TGTGCCAGTAAAAGGATACAGGGGGCTCGTGAAAAACTGTTTTTT. The encoded protein is CASKRIQGAREKLFF.

V is TRBV5-4 and J is TRBJ1-3; TRBD1 is a possible D gene (5 bases). CDR1 and CDR2 from the germline V gene are SGHNT and YYREEE (reference sequence). The CDR3 consists of 16 residues. V was cut by 1 base and J by 0 bases, with 11 bases left in between. This chain's CDR3 is CASSLWGGISGNTIYF. The CDR3 DNA sequence: TGTGCCAGCAGCTTGTGGGGGGGAATCTCTGGAAACACCATATATTTT. The full variable domain, in which reference TRBV5-4 and TRBJ1-3 provide the parts outside the CDR3, is ETGVTQSPTHLIKTRGQQVTLRCSSQSGHNTVSWYQQALGQGPQFIFQYYREEENGRGNFPPRFSGLQFPNYSSELNVNALELDDSALYLCASSLWGGISGNTIYFGEGSWLTVV.

V is TRBV11-3 and J is TRBJ2-5, with D unresolved. Per the germline V gene, CDR1 is SGHNT and CDR2 is YENEEA. Trimming removed 5 bases from V and 4 bases from J, with 20 bases in between. The CDR3 sequence is 16 residues long. CDR3 nucleotides: TGTGCCAGCAGCCCCCATGTGGAGCTATTACTAGAGACCCAGTACTTC. Protein: CASSPHVELLLETQYF.

This clone has only one observation. The chain couples TRBV6-5 to TRBJ2-3, with 7 bases matching TRBD2. V was clipped by 8 bases and J by 4 bases; unmatched bases: 12. CDR1 MNHEY and CDR2 SVGAGI come from the germline V gene. The CDR3 is 15 amino acids. In DNA, the CDR3 is TGTGCCAGCCATAACGGGGGAGGGTTGGCAGATACGCAGTATTTT. This encodes CASHNGGGLADTQYF.

In nucleotides, the CDR3 is TGCGCCAGCAGCCAACGGGTTAGCGGGAGTGTCCGGGAGCTGTTTTTT. Translating it yields CASSQRVSGSVRELFF. The J gene is TRBJ2-2, the V gene TRBV4-3; 9 nucleotides agree with TRBD2. The CDR3 consists of 16 residues. From germline, CDR1 is LGHNA and CDR2 YSLEER. Germline trimming cut 2 bases from V and 9 bases from J; bases unmatched to any gene: 10.

This clone came up once. V usage is TRBV5-1 and J usage is TRBJ2-1; 7 nucleotides agree with TRBD1. The ends lost 1 base at V and 8 bases at J; junction bases unmatched: 3. CDR3 length equals 13 residues. Germline CDR1 SGHRS, CDR2 YFSETQ. The CDR3 DNA reads as TGCGCCAGCAGCTTGACAGGGGCCGATGAGCAGTTCTTC. This sequence encodes CASSLTGADEQFF.

The rearrangement joins TRBV28 to TRBJ1-1; D remains unclear. Trimming pared 3 bases from V and 1 base from J, leaving 9 bases between. CDR1 and CDR2 from the germline V gene are MDHEN and SYDVKM. This CDR3 has 14 amino acids. The CDR3 DNA sequence: TGTGCCAGCAGTTTGGGCCATCGGAACACTGAAGCTTTCTTT. This gives the protein CASSLGHRNTEAFF.